This TCR beta chain was retrieved from a study of beta chain features in type 1 diabetes. Overall study results and limits: Across all four CD4+ subsets, people with type 1 diabetes showed modestly shorter TCRB CDR3s.

With respect to this clone: Its antigen is not identified.

Every isolated RNA sample was fully reverse transcribed, so sequencing captured expressed TCRB transcripts. Sequenced by immunoSEQ multiplex PCR; TCRdb stores in-frame clones only, minus some. Of 150,000 to 200,000 clones in the sample, roughly 63% were seen once. This TCR was sampled from a young man with type 1 diabetes. The specimen sequenced was naive CD4+ T cells from blood.

CDR3 in amino acids: CASSPTRIQYF. DNA for the CDR3: TGTGCCAGCAGTCCTACAAGAATTCAGTACTTC. The chain carries TRBV6-9 and TRBJ2-4; no clear D. V dropped 5 bases and J dropped 10 bases, with 9 bases sitting between them. This CDR3 has 11 residues. Per germline, CDR1 MNHGY and CDR2 SVAAGI.